One and the same sample provided the 20 T cell receptor beta chains below, sequenced in a study of T cells in women clearing cervical HPV infection. Here immunoSEQ multiplex PCR was the method, and the copy in TCRdb shows in-frame clones only, minus some. The sample table includes 49,000 or so clones. Sample: blood buffy coat. These receptors all stem from a woman between 18 and 75 years old with a cervical HPV16 infection that either progressed to CIN3+ or cleared (not recorded which).

Turning to this clone: The read falls 3 residues short of the CDR3 end, and the missing part is taken from the germline J gene. This sequence joins TRBV2 and TRBJ2-3; 16 nucleotides line up with TRBD2. This CDR3 comprises 16 residues. The germline CDR1 and CDR2 sequences are SNHLY and FYNNEI. This chain's CDR3 is CASSEAQGLAGGTQYF. The part of the CDR3 DNA that was read is TGTGCCAGCAGTGAAGCGCAGGGACTAGCGGGAGGGACG.

The covered CDR3 bases are TGTGCCAGCAGTGACTGGCAGGGGGCGGGC. Protein: CASSDWQGAG. From start to end, the CDR3 is CASSDWQGAGYTF. The rearrangement joins TRBV2 to TRBJ1-2; 8 nucleotides agree with TRBD1. From the germline J gene comes the end of the CDR3, since the read stops 3 residues before it. The germline CDR1 and CDR2 sequences are SNHLY and FYNNEI. The CDR3 is made up of 13 amino acids. Based on the CDR3 plus reference TRBV2 and TRBJ1-2, the full variable domain is EPEVTQTPSHQVTQMGQEVILRCVPISNHLYFYWYRQILGQKVEFLVSFYNNEISEKSEIFDDQFSVERPDGSNFTLKIRSTKLEDSAMYFCASSDWQGAGYTFGSGTRLTVV.

A note on this clone: The germline gene is not matched at one end of the junction; a read error may be the cause. Partial CDR3 DNA: TGTGCTAGCAGCTTATCTGGGACAACTGAA. As protein: CASSLSGTTE. In full, the CDR3 is CASSLSGTTEAFF. The chain links TRBV7-7 to TRBJ1-1; D might be TRBD1 (6 bases). Read data end 3 residues before the CDR3 end; the end is taken from the germline J gene. This CDR3 is 13 amino acids long. Germline loops: CDR1 SSHAT, CDR2 FNYEAQ (reference sequence). The whole variable domain, remainder taken from reference TRBV7-7 and TRBJ1-1, is GAGVSQSPRYKVTKRGQDVTLRCDPISSHATLYWYQQALGQGPEFLTYFNYEAQPDKSGLPSDRFSAERPEGSISTLTIQRTEQRDSAMYRCASSLSGTTEAFFGQGTRLTVV.

Comments on this clone: With the read ending 3 residues before the CDR3 end, the germline J gene is used to fill in that end. The chain couples TRBV7-2 to TRBJ2-7, with 8 bases aligning to TRBD2. Germline CDR1 is SGHTA and CDR2 is FQGNSA. The trim removed 6 bases at V and 2 bases at J, leaving 6 bases unmatched. The CDR3 contains 14 residues. CDR3 amino acids: CASSLTSATYEQYF. The DNA read from the CDR3 is TGTGCCAGCAGTTTGACTAGCGCCACCTACGAG.

For this clone: The read falls 3 residues short of the CDR3 end, and the missing part is taken from the germline J gene. The rearrangement links TRBV10-1 to TRBJ1-2; D is unclear. The CDR3 extends over 13 amino acids. Trimming removed 8 bases from V and 7 bases from J, with 17 bases in between. Germline CDR1 reads WNHNN; CDR2 reads SYGVQD (reference sequence). The covered CDR3 bases are TGCGCCAGCCCCAGTGTTCCCATTGCTGGC. It translates to CASPSVPIAG. The entire CDR3 protein reads CASPSVPIAGYTF.

Of note for this clone: The read halts 3 residues ahead of the CDR3 end, with the missing end drawn from the germline J gene. J is TRBJ2-2 and V is TRBV7-9, with TRBD1 as a possible D gene (6 bases). With 4 bases removed from V and 1 base from J, the gap between germline ends came to 10 bases. This CDR3 region has 15 residues. CDR1 and CDR2 from the germline V gene are SEHNR and FQNEAQ (reference sequence). The CDR3: CASSSPGQNTGELFF. CDR3 bases read: TGTGCCAGCAGCTCCCCGGGACAGAACACCGGGGAG.

A remark on this clone: The read stops 3 residues short of the end of the CDR3; the missing end is completed from the germline J gene. This sequence joins TRBV6-1 and TRBJ2-7, with TRBD1 matching over 8 bases. Germline trimming cut 4 bases from V and 6 bases from J; bases unmatched to any gene: 5. The germline V gene encodes CDR1 MNHNS and CDR2 SASEGT. The CDR3 spans 13 residues. The CDR3 loop reads CASSGQGAGEQYF. Incomplete CDR3 DNA: TGTGCCAGCAGTGGGCAGGGGGCCGGCGAG.

On this clone: Coverage ceases 3 residues before the CDR3 finishes, and the germline J gene fills in the end. This chain connects TRBV20-1 to TRBJ1-2; D might be TRBD1 (5 bases). The CDR3 contains 15 residues. The germline V and J ends were trimmed by 5 bases and 3 bases, with 19 bases remaining between them. Germline V gene sequence: CDR1 DFQATT, CDR2 SNEGSKA (reference sequence). The covered CDR3 bases are TGCAGTGCTCGAGGTGTGAATAGCAGGGACTATGGC. It translates to CSARGVNSRDYG. The whole CDR3 region reads CSARGVNSRDYGYTF.

Concerning this clone: At one boundary the junction diverges from the germline segment, which might be a read error. With the read ending 3 residues before the CDR3 end, the germline J gene is used to fill in that end. The identical CDR3 is also encoded by other nucleotide sequences in the sample. V and J are TRBV30 and TRBJ1-3; D unresolved. The length of the CDR3 is 13 residues. Germline CDR1 reads GTSNPN; CDR2 reads SVGIG (reference sequence). Incomplete CDR3 DNA: TGTGCCTGGACCGCGGATTCTGGAAACACG. Its protein product is CAWTADSGNT. The whole CDR3 is CAWTADSGNTIYF.

CDR3: CASKKGTGGNQPQHF. The DNA read from the CDR3 is TGTGCCAGCAAGAAAGGGACAGGGGGCAATCAGCCC. J is TRBJ1-5 and V is TRBV19; 10 nucleotides line up with TRBD1. Sequencing ends 3 residues short of the CDR3 end; the germline J gene provides the rest. The CDR3 consists of 15 residues. With 9 bases clipped from V and 2 bases from J, the junction kept 7 bases outside the gene matches. Germline V gene data show CDR1 as LNHDA and CDR2 as SQIVND (reference sequence).

Turning to this clone: The read ends 3 residues early relative to the CDR3; the germline J gene fills the gap. The chain links TRBV11-1 to TRBJ2-3; D not certain. V lost 5 bases and J 3 bases, leaving 3 bases between the germline ends. The germline CDR1 and CDR2 sequences are SGHAT and FQDESV (reference sequence). This CDR3 has 11 amino acids. CDR3 DNA (partial): TGTGCCAGCAGCGCGACAGATACG. Residues: CASSATDT. The entire CDR3 reads CASSATDTQYF.

Points on this clone: The observed sequence ends 3 residues before the CDR3 terminus, with the missing tail filled in from the germline J gene. This rearrangement joins TRBV19 to TRBJ2-3, with 8 nucleotides matching TRBD1. The CDR3 extends over 12 amino acids. Germline-derived CDR1 and CDR2 are LNHDA and SQIVND (reference sequence). The part of the CDR3 DNA that was read is TGTGCCAGTACAGGGGGCGGAGAGACG. Translated, it gives CASTGGGET. The CDR3 in full is CASTGGGETQYF.

The CDR3: CAWRGPNSIDSNEQFF. The part of the CDR3 DNA that was read is TGTGCCTGGAGGGGCCCAAATAGTATAGATAGCAATGAG. The chain employs TRBV30 and TRBJ2-1; D is unresolved. The sequence runs out 3 residues before the end of the CDR3; the remainder is reconstructed from the germline J gene. CDR1 is GTSNPN and CDR2 is SVGIG in the germline V gene (reference sequence). Trimming cost V 3 bases and J 6 bases, with 21 bases left between them. CDR3 size: 16 residues.

Regarding this clone: The sequenced fragment ends 3 residues before the CDR3 boundary, so the rest is inferred from the germline J gene. This chain links TRBV7-3 with TRBJ2-1; TRBD2 aligns across 9 bases. V shed 5 bases and J 7 bases; nucleotides not matched to a gene: 9. Germline CDR1 SGHTA, CDR2 FQGTGA. There are 15 residues in the CDR3. The chain's CDR3 is CASSKIAGVANEQFF. The CDR3 bases that were read are TGTGCCAGCAGCAAAATAGCGGGAGTGGCGAATGAG.

Regarding this clone: The DNA ends 3 residues before the CDR3 does, and the rest of the CDR3 is filled in from the germline J gene. This rearrangement joins TRBV18 to TRBJ1-4; TRBD1 aligns across 7 bases. Germline assignment: CDR1 KGHSH and CDR2 LQKENI. The V segment lost 1 base and the J segment 4 bases; nucleotides outside the gene matches: 3. CDR3 length equals 15 residues. CDR3 region: CASSPRGTVNEKLFF. The DNA read from the CDR3 is TGTGCCAGCTCACCACGAGGGACAGTTAATGAAAAA.

With respect to this clone: The CDR3 goes on 3 residues after the read ends, and that part is filled in from the germline J gene. The genes are TRBV19 and TRBJ1-6, with 7 bases lining up with TRBD1. This CDR3 is 14 amino acids long. Germline values: CDR1 LNHDA, CDR2 SQIVND (reference sequence). The J segment lost 5 bases and the V segment lost 6 bases, leaving 4 bases of the junction unmatched. The CDR3 bases that were read are TGTGCCAGTAGGGGACAGAAAAATAATTCACCC. This sequence encodes CASRGQKNNSP. The whole CDR3 protein is CASRGQKNNSPLHF.

Of note for this clone: The CDR3 extends 3 residues past the end of the read, so its final part is completed from the germline J gene. The chain links TRBV6-1 to TRBJ1-1; D is unresolved. CDR1 is MNHNS, CDR2 SASEGT, per germline. CDR3 size: 15 residues. V shed 0 bases and J shed 3 bases, with 11 bases lying between them. The CDR3: CASSEAGYRYTEAFF. The CDR3 bases that were read are TGTGCCAGCAGTGAAGCGGGCTATCGTTACACTGAA.

As regards this clone: The missing CDR3 end, 3 residues past where the read stops, is filled in from the germline J gene. The same CDR3 can be traced to other DNA sequences in this sample. This chain joins TRBV7-6 and TRBJ2-5; 8 bases match TRBD2. In germline, CDR1 is SGHVS, CDR2 FNYEAQ. The CDR3 covers 14 residues. The junction had 6 bases not matched to a gene; V was cut back by 5 bases and J by 4 bases. CDR3: CASSPSSGGETQYF. The sequenced part of the CDR3 DNA is TGTGCCAGCAGCCCTTCCAGCGGGGGAGAGACC.

A word on this clone: The sequence runs out 3 residues before the end of the CDR3; the remainder is reconstructed from the germline J gene. This sequence joins TRBV7-2 and TRBJ1-2, with 11 positions matching TRBD1. V gave up 2 bases and J gave up 4 bases; unmatched junction bases: 3. From germline, CDR1 is SGHTA and CDR2 FQGNSA. There are 15 residues in the CDR3. The covered CDR3 bases are TGTGCCAGCAGCTTATTGGGACAGGGGGTCTATGGC. This codes for CASSLLGQGVYG. The whole CDR3 reads CASSLLGQGVYGYTF.

In the case of this clone: The CDR3 extends 3 residues past the end of the read, so its final part is completed from the germline J gene. This chain joins TRBV30 and TRBJ1-1; D uncertain. The CDR3 sequence is 14 residues long. Germline CDR1 and CDR2: GTSNPN and SVGIG (reference sequence). Incomplete CDR3 DNA: TGTGCCTGGAGTGTCCTTAATCGACCGGGGGAA. Its protein product is CAWSVLNRPGE. The whole CDR3 reads CAWSVLNRPGEAFF.